This T cell receptor (beta chain) originates from a study of blood T cells in healthy people across ages. General study points: Bulk PBMC profiling left naive and antigen-experienced comparisons inconclusive. Those diversity estimates obtained from one million T cells were thought to be underestimates.

The CDR3 is 14 amino acids. In germline, CDR1 is MRHNA, CDR2 SNTAGT. As concerns this clonotype: Its antigen is undetermined.

Per sample, extraction of total RNA gave at least 5.5 micrograms in every case. The use of a sample-barcoded 5' primer and a J-beta primer mix characterized a second PCR of 7 to 11 cycles. TCRdb re-called the 5' RACE reads with MiXCR, one entry per CDR3 protein. The top ten clones hold roughly 25% of a sample with 890,000 or so distinct CDR3 sequences, about 59% of them seen once. This clonotype originated in a man aged 25-40 years in good health. Sequenced sample: blood. This rearrangement joins TRBV6-4 to TRBJ2-5; perhaps TRBD2 as D (5 bases). TRBJ2-7 matches the DNA end more closely, so the J call is doubtful. The CDR3 loop reads CASSDEGRFYEQYF. CDR3 nucleotide sequence: TGTGCCAGCAGTGACGAGGGCAGATTCTACGAGCAGTACTTC.